This T cell receptor beta chain appears in the sequencing data of a study of CD8+ T cells in alopecia areata. Turning to the study itself: Treatment comprised oral tofacitinib, 5 to 10 mg twice daily, in treated patients.

RNA, once extracted, was reverse transcribed into cDNA for use as the sequencing template. Profiling relied on immunoSEQ multiplex PCR, and the TCRdb table lists in-frame clones only, not all of them. The sample records 200,000 to 250,000 clones, more than 60% being singletons. On this clone: Its antigen is currently unknown.

Described treatment: oral pan-JAK inhibitor, 5-10 mg twice daily. Study-level findings and limits: The study found higher clonality in lesional than normal scalp, especially in alopecia totalis/universalis. Just one nonresponder means the tie between baseline CD8+ expansion and response stays uncertain. Scalp sequencing captures resident alphabeta T cells of normal skin too.

The CDR3 consists of 16 residues. The V call is TRBV21-1, the J call TRBJ2-2. TRBV21-1 is described as a pseudogene. This receptor was identified in a human donor with alopecia areata. Sample: CD4+ T cells sorted from blood, taken around week 42, from a patient treated with tofacitinib. For the CDR3, the DNA is TGTGCCAGCAGCCCCCCCGGACCCAACCTGCCCGGGGAGCTGTTTTTT. The encoded protein is CASSPPGPNLPGELFF.